What follows are 8 T cell receptor beta chains derived from one specimen sequenced in a study of blood T cell repertoires in COVID-19. Produced via immunoSEQ multiplex PCR; TCRdb's table is partial and in-frame only. The sample consists of about 74,000 clones, around 88% of them appearing once. The sample taken for sequencing was peripheral blood. These receptors all come from a woman of 80 years or more with active or convalescent COVID-19.

The chain carries TRBV14 and TRBJ2-7; possibly TRBD1 for D (5 bases). The V end lost 4 bases, the J end lost 1 base, and 17 bases lay between the germline ends. The CDR3 sequence is 16 residues long. CDR1 and CDR2 from the germline V gene are SGHDN and FVKESK. The chain's CDR3 is CASSPDLPRVSYEQYF. The CDR3 bases are TGTGCCAGCAGCCCAGATCTACCCAGGGTTTCCTACGAGCAGTACTTC.

V and J are TRBV3-1 (or the pseudogene TRBV3-2) and TRBJ2-7, with D possibly TRBD2 on 6 matching bases. The V gene's germline CDR1 is LGHDT and CDR2 YNNKEL (reference sequence). V lost 0 bases and J lost 0, with 9 bases in between. This CDR3 comprises 15 residues. In nucleotides, the CDR3 is TGTGCCAGCAGCCAAGAGGGGGGATTCTCCTACGAGCAGTACTTC. It yields the protein CASSQEGGFSYEQYF.

The chain recombines TRBV5-1 with TRBJ2-2, with 9 bases identical to TRBD1. CDR3 size: 20 residues. The V and J ends lost 7 bases and 0 bases, in that order; junction bases with no gene match: 19. CDR1 is SGHRS, CDR2 YFSETQ, per germline. This chain's CDR3 is CASRPPRTGAITANTGELFF. CDR3 bases: TGCGCCAGCCGACCACCACGGACAGGGGCCATCACAGCGAACACCGGGGAGCTGTTTTTT.

The chain has TRBV20-1 and TRBJ1-4; D might be TRBD1 (6 bases). The ends were cut back, 3 bases at V and 4 bases at J, with 15 bases in the middle. In germline, CDR1 is DFQATT, CDR2 SNEGSKA (reference sequence). The CDR3 contains 15 residues. The CDR3 is CSASRGRGINEKLFF. In DNA form, the CDR3 reads TGCAGTGCTAGTAGGGGGAGGGGTATTAATGAAAAACTGTTTTTT.

The rearrangement joins TRBV6-5 to TRBJ2-3; possibly TRBD2 for D (6 bases). The V end lost 7 bases, the J end lost 1 base, and 12 bases lay between the germline ends. Germline V gene sequence: CDR1 MNHEY, CDR2 SVGAGI. This CDR3 is 14 amino acids long. The CDR3 DNA reads as TGTGCCAGCAAGGCTAGCGAGGGCACAGATACGCAGTATTTT. It is translated as CASKASEGTDTQYF.

The chain uses TRBV18 and TRBJ2-1, with 12 bases lining up with TRBD2. Germline V lookup: CDR1 KGHSH, CDR2 LQKENI. The CDR3 totals 15 residues. V was clipped by 4 bases and J by 3 bases; unmatched bases: 1. This CDR3 reads CASSQGLAGYNEQFF. CDR3 coding DNA: TGTGCCAGCTCACAGGGACTAGCGGGCTACAATGAGCAGTTCTTC.

The J gene is TRBJ2-2, the V gene TRBV19; a possible D gene is TRBD1 (6 bases). The CDR3 is made up of 14 amino acids. Germline V gene sequence: CDR1 LNHDA, CDR2 SQIVND (reference sequence). V was pared by 7 bases and J by 3 bases, with 12 bases between. In nucleotides, the CDR3 is TGTGCCAGTATAAAGGGGGACCACACCGGGGAGCTGTTTTTT. This translates into CASIKGDHTGELFF.

The V gene is TRBV18, the J gene TRBJ2-1; a weak D match, TRBD2 (6 bases). The CDR3 sequence is 15 residues long. The ends were cut back, 2 bases at V and 0 bases at J, with 8 bases in the middle. Germline V gives CDR1 KGHSH, CDR2 LQKENI. CDR3 sequence: CASSPVGGSYNEQFF. DNA of the CDR3: TGTGCCAGCTCACCAGTGGGGGGCTCCTACAATGAGCAGTTCTTC.